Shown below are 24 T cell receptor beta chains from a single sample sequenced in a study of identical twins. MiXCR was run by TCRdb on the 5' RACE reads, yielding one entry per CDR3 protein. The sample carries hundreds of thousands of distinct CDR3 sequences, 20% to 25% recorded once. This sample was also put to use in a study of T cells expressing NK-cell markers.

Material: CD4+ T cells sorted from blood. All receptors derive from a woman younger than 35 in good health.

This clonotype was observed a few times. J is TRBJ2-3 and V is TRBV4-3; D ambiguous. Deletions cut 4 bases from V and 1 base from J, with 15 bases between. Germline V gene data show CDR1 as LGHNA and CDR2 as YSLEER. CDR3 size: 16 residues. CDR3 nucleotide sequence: TGCGCCAGCAGCCGGTTCGGCGGCGGAGGCACAGATACGCAGTATTTT. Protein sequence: CASSRFGGGGTDTQYF.

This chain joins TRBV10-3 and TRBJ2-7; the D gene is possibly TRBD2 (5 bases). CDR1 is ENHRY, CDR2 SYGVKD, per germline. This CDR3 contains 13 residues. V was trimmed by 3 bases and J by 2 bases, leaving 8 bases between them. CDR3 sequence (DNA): TGTGCCATCAGTGACGGGGTTACCTACGAGCAGTACTTC. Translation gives CAISDGVTYEQYF.

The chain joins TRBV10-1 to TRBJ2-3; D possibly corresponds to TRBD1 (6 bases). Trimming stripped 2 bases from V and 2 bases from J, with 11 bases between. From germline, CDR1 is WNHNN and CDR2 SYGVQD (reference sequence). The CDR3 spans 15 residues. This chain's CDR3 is CASSETAGVTDTQYF. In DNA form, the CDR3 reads TGCGCCAGCAGTGAGACTGCAGGGGTCACAGATACGCAGTATTTT.

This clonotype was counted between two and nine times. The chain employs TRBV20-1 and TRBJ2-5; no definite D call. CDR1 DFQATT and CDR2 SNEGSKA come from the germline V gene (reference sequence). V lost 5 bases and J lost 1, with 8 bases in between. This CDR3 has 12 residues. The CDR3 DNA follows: TGCAGTGCTGCATACCGCCAAGAGACCCAGTACTTC. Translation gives CSAAYRQETQYF.

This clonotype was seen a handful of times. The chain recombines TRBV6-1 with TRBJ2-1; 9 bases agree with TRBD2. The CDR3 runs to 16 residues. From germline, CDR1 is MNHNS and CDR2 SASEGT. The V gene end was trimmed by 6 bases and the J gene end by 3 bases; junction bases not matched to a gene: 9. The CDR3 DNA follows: TGTGCCAGCAGAGAAAGCGGGAGGCGGGGCTACAATGAGCAGTTCTTC. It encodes CASRESGRRGYNEQFF.

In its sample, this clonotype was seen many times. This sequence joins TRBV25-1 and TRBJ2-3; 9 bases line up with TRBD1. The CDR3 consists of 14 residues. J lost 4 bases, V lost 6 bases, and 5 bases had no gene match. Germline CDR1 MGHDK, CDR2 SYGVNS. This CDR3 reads CASRTGGSADTQYF. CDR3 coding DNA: TGTGCCAGCAGAACAGGGGGCTCGGCAGATACGCAGTATTTT.

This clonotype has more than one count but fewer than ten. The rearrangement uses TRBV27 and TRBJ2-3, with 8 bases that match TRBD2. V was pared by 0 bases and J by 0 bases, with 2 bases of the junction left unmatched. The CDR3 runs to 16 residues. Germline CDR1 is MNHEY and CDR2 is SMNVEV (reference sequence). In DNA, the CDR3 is TGTGCCAGCAGTTTATCCCCTAGCGGGAGCACAGATACGCAGTATTTT. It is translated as CASSLSPSGSTDTQYF.

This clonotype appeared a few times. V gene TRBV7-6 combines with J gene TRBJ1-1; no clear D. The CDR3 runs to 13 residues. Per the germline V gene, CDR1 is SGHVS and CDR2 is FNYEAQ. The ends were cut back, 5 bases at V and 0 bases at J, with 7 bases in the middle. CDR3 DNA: TGTGCCAGCAGCCGAAATATGAACACTGAAGCTTTCTTT. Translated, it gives CASSRNMNTEAFF.

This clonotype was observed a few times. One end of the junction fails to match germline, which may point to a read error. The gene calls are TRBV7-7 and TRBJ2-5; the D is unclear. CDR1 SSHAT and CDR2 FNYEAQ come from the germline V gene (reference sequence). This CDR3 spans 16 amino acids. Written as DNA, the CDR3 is TGTGCTAGCAGCACCTCACAGAGCCGGGCAGCAGAGACCCAGTACTTC. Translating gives CASSTSQSRAAETQYF.

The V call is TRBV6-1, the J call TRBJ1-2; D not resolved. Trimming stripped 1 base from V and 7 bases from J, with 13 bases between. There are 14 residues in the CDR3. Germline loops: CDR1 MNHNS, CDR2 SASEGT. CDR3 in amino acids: CASSEVLRAGGYTF. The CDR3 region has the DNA TGTGCCAGCAGTGAAGTCCTAAGGGCTGGTGGCTACACCTTC.

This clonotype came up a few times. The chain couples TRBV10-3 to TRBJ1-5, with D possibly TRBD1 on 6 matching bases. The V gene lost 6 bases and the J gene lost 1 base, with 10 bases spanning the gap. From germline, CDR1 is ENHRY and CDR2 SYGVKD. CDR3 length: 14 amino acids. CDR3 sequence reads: CAISMDSSNQPQHF. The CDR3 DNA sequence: TGTGCCATCAGCATGGACAGCAGCAATCAGCCCCAGCATTTT.

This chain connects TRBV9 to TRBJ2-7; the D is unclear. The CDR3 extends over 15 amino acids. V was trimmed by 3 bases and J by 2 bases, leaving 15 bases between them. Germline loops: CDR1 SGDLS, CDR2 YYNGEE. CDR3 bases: TGTGCCAGCAGCGCCCGACACGTATCAACCTACGAGCAGTACTTC. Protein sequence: CASSARHVSTYEQYF. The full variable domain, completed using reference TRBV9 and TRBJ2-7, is DSGVTQTPKHLITATGQRVTLRCSPRSGDLSVYWYQQSLDQGLQFLIQYYNGEERAKGNILERFSAQQFPDLHSELNLSSLELGDSALYFCASSARHVSTYEQYFGPGTRLTVT.

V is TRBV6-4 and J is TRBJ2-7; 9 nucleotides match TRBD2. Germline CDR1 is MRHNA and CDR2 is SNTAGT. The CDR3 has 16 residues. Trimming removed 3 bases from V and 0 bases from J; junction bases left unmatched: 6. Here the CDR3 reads CASSERRGGPSYEQYF. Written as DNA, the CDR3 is TGTGCCAGCAGTGAACGGCGGGGGGGACCCTCCTACGAGCAGTACTTC.

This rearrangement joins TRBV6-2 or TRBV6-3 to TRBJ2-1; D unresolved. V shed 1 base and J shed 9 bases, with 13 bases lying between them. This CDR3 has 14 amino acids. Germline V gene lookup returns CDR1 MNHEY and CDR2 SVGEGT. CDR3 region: CASSYLVSMGEQFF. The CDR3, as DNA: TGTGCCAGCAGTTACTTGGTCTCAATGGGTGAGCAGTTCTTC.

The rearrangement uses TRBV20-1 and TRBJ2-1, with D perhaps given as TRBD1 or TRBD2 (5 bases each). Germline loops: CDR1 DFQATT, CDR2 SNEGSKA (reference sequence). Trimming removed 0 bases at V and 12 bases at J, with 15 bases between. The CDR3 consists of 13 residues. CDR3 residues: CSARDRAGAGQFF. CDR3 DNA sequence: TGCAGTGCTAGAGATAGAGCCGGGGCGGGGCAGTTCTTC.

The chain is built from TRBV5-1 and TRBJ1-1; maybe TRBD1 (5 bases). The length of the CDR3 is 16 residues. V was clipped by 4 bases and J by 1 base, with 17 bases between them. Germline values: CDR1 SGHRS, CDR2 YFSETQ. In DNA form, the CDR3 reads TGCGCCAGCAGCCTCGGACACGGACGGGGGAACACTGAAGCTTTCTTT. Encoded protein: CASSLGHGRGNTEAFF.

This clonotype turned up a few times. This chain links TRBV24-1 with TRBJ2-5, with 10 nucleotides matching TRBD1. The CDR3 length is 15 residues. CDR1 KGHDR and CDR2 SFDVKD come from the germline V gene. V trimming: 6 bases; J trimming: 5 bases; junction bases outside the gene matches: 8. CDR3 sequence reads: CATSSAGQGTETQYF. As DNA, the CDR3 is TGTGCCACCAGTTCAGCGGGACAGGGGACTGAGACCCAGTACTTC.

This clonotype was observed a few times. CDR3 bases: TGTGCCAGCAGCTACCTCCGAGGACATTTAGATTCACCCCTCCACTTT. This sequence encodes CASSYLRGHLDSPLHF. This rearrangement joins TRBV7-9 to TRBJ1-6, with D possibly being TRBD1 (5 bases). V lost 4 bases, J lost 8 bases, and 18 bases lay in between. The CDR3 loop spans 16 amino acids. Germline V gene sequence: CDR1 SEHNR, CDR2 FQNEAQ (reference sequence).

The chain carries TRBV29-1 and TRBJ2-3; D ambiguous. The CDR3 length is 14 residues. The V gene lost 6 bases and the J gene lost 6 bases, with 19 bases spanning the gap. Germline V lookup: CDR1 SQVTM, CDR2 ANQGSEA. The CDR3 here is CSVGGPGFADTQYF. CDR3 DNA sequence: TGCAGCGTCGGTGGTCCAGGTTTTGCGGATACGCAGTATTTT.

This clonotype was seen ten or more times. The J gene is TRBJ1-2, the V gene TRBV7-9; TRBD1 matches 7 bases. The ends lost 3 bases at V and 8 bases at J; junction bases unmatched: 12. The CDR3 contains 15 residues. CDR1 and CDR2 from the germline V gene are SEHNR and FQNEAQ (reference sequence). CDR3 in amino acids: CASSFSQGGPSGYTF. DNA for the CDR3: TGTGCCAGCAGCTTTTCGCAGGGGGGTCCGAGCGGCTACACCTTC.

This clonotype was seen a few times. The CDR3 sequence is CASSSGLAGREETQYF. The CDR3 DNA reads TGTGCCAGCAGTTCGGGACTAGCGGGACGGGAAGAGACCCAGTACTTC. This sequence joins TRBV2 and TRBJ2-5; 13 nucleotides line up with TRBD2. V trimming: 5 bases; J trimming: 3 bases; junction bases outside the gene matches: 6. The CDR3 sequence is 16 residues long. Germline V gene data show CDR1 as SNHLY and CDR2 as FYNNEI.

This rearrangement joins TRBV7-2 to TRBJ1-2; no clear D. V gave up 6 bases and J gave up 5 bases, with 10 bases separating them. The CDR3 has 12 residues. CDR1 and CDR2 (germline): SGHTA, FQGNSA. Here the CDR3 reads CASRRVAYGYTF. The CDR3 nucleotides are TGTGCCAGCAGAAGGGTGGCGTATGGCTACACCTTC.

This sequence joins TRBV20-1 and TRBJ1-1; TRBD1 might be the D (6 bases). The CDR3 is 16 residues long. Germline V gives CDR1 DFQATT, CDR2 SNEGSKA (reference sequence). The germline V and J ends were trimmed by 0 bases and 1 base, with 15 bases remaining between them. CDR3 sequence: CSARDGGRNSNTEAFF. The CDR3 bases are TGCAGTGCTAGAGATGGGGGGCGAAATTCGAACACTGAAGCTTTCTTT.

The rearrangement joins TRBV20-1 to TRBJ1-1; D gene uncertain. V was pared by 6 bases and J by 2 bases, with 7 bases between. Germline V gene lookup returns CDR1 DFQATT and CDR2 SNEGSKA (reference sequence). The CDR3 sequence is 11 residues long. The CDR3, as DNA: TGCAGTGCAATGGAAAACACTGAAGCTTTCTTT. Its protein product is CSAMENTEAFF.